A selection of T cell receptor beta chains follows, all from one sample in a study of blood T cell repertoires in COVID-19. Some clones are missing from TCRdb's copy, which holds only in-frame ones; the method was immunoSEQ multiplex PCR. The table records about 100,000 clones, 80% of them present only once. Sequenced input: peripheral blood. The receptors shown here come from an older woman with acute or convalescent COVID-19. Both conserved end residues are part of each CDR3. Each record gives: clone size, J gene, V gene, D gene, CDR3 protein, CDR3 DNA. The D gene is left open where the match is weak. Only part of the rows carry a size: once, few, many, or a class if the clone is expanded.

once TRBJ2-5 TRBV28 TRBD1 CASNPPRTGDMETQYF TGTGCCAGCAACCCCCCTCGGACAGGGGATATGGAGACCCAGTACTTC
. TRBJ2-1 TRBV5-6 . CASSSGAPSAREQFF TGTGCCAGCAGCTCGGGTGCCCCGTCCGCCCGTGAGCAGTTCTTC
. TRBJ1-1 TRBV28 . CGAKLSQNTEAFF TGTGGGGCGAAATTATCCCAGAACACTGAAGCTTTCTTT
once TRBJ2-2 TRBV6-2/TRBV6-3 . CASSLGPSNTGELFF TGTGCCAGCAGCCTGGGCCCTTCGAACACCGGGGAGCTGTTTTTT
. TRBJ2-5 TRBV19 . CASSEVEETQYF TGTGCCAGTAGTGAAGTGGAGGAGACCCAGTACTTC
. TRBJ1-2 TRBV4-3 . CASSQPTAGVRARYGYTF TGCGCCAGCAGCCAGCCTACGGCGGGGGTCAGGGCTAGATATGGCTACACCTTC
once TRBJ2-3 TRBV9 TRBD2 CASSPRSGDPTDTQYF TGTGCCAGCAGCCCTCGTAGCGGGGACCCCACAGATACGCAGTATTTT
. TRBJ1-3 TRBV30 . CAWSVGGLGNTIYF TGTGCCTGGAGTGTTGGGGGCCTCGGGAACACCATATATTTT
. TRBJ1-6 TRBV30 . CAWSRGYNSPLHF TGTGCCTGGAGTAGGGGATATAATTCACCCCTCCACTTT
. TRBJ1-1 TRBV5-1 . CASSLGPSKNTEAFF TGCGCCAGCAGCTTGGGCCCGAGCAAAAACACTGAAGCTTTCTTT
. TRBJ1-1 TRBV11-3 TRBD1 CASSLGGQAAAAFF TGTGCCAGCAGCTTAGGGGGACAGGCCGCAGCTGCTTTCTTT
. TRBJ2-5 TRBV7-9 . CASSYQRGGAETQYF TGTGCCAGCAGCTACCAGAGGGGGGGCGCGGAGACCCAGTACTTC
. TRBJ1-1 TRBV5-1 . CASTNWGGTFTEAFF TGCGCCAGCACGAACTGGGGGGGAACGTTCACTGAAGCTTTCTTT
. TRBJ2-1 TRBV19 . CASSIELVGNEQFF TGTGCCAGTAGTATTGAACTTGTCGGCAATGAGCAGTTCTTC
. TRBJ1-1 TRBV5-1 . CASSPGTSATEAFF TGCGCCAGCAGCCCAGGGACATCGGCCACTGAAGCTTTCTTT
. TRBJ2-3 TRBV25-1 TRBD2 CASSLSGMSVGTDTQYF TGTGCCAGCAGCCTAAGCGGGATGTCGGTAGGCACAGATACGCAGTATTTT
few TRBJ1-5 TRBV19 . CASSIAENQPQHF TGTGCCAGTAGTATAGCAGAAAATCAGCCCCAGCATTTT
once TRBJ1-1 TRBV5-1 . CASSVSGQTNTEAFF TGCGCCAGCAGCGTGTCCGGACAGACGAACACTGAAGCTTTCTTT
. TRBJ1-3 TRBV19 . CASSIADSSGNTIYF TGTGCCAGTAGTATTGCGGATAGCTCTGGAAACACCATATATTTT
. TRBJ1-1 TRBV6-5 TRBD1 CASRAGRGDTEAFF TGTGCCAGCAGGGCCGGCAGGGGGGACACTGAAGCTTTCTTT
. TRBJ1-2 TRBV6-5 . CASRSGQTIYGYTF TGTGCCAGCCGATCAGGACAGACGATTTATGGCTACACCTTC
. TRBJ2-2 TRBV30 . CAWGRDTNTGELFF TGTGCCTGGGGACGGGACACGAACACCGGGGAGCTGTTTTTT
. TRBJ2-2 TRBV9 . CASSEEPRTGELFF TGTGCCAGCAGCGAGGAGCCCCGCACCGGGGAGCTGTTTTTT
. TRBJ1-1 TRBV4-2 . CASSPPGRDAEAFF TGTGCCAGCAGCCCTCCCGGGAGGGACGCTGAAGCTTTCTTT
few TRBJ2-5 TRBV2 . CANKPGFGETQYF TGTGCCAACAAGCCGGGGTTCGGGGAGACCCAGTACTTC
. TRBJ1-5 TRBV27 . CASSSLMTDSNRRQPQHF TGTGCCAGCAGTTCCCTGATGACAGATTCCAATCGGCGTCAGCCCCAGCATTTT
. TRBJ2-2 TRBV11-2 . CASSLLGELFF TGTGCCAGCAGCTTACTCGGGGAGCTGTTTTTT
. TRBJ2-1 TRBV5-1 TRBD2 CASTLTSGGPYNEQFF TGCGCCAGCACCCTGACTAGCGGGGGCCCCTACAATGAGCAGTTCTTC
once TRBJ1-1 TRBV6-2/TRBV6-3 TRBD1 CASSDGTGSNTEAFF TGTGCCAGCAGTGATGGGACAGGGTCGAACACTGAAGCTTTCTTT
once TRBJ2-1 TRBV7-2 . CASSLTGGALNEQFF TGTGCCAGCAGCTTGACGGGCGGGGCCCTCAATGAGCAGTTCTTC
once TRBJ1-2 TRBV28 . CASSKSGDGYTF TGTGCCAGCAGCAAGTCGGGTGATGGCTACACCTTC
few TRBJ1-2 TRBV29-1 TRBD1 CSDNDRGYGYTF TGCAGCGATAACGACAGGGGGTATGGCTACACCTTC
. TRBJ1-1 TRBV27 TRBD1 CASRGQGGGEAFF TGTGCCAGCAGAGGACAGGGGGGGGGTGAAGCTTTCTTT
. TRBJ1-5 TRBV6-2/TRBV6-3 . CASTPEGGSQPQHF TGTGCCAGCACCCCGGAAGGGGGATCTCAGCCCCAGCATTTT
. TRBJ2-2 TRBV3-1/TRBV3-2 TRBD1 CASSQDRGMIGTGELFF TGTGCCAGCAGCCAGGACAGGGGGATGATTGGTACCGGGGAGCTGTTTTTT
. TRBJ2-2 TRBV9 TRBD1 CASSAITGGTGELFF TGTGCCAGCAGCGCCATCACAGGGGGAACCGGGGAGCTGTTTTTT
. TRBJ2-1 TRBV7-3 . CASSLGASAGEQFF TGTGCCAGCAGCCTGGGGGCCTCGGCGGGTGAGCAGTTCTTC
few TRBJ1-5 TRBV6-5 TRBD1 CASRKQGHSNQPQHF TGTGCCAGCAGGAAACAGGGGCATAGCAATCAGCCCCAGCATTTT
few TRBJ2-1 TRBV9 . CASSVGTGTTYNEQFF TGTGCCAGCAGCGTCGGAACCGGGACAACCTACAATGAGCAGTTCTTC
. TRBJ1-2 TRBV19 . CASRQTLEGRVYGYTF TGTGCCAGTAGGCAAACCCTCGAAGGCAGGGTGTATGGCTACACCTTC
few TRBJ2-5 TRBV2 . CASSGTYSWETQYF TGTGCCAGCAGCGGGACTTATTCCTGGGAGACCCAGTACTTC
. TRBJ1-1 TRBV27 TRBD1 CASSLRGTGGFTEAFF TGTGCCAGCAGTTTAAGAGGGACAGGGGGCTTCACTGAAGCTTTCTTT
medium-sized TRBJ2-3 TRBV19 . CASRDIQGTDTQYF TGTGCCAGTAGGGACATTCAGGGCACAGATACGCAGTATTTT
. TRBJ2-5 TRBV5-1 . CASSLGPTGLETQYF TGCGCCAGCAGCTTGGGCCCTACAGGGTTGGAGACCCAGTACTTC
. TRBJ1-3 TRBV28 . CASSSLRQLRNTIYF TGTGCCAGCAGTTCCCTTCGACAGCTCCGAAACACCATATATTTT
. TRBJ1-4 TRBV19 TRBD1 CASTRSPGQVTTNEKLFF TGTGCCAGTACCAGATCACCGGGACAGGTCACCACTAATGAAAAACTGTTTTTT
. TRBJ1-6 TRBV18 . CASSPGGASSYNSPLHF TGTGCCAGCTCACCCGGGGGGGCGAGCTCCTATAATTCACCCCTCCACTTT
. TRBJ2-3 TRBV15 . CATSRDSFSTDTQYF TGTGCCACCAGCAGGGACAGTTTTAGCACAGATACGCAGTATTTT
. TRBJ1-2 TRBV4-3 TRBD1 CASSQEGGQGSYGYTF TGCGCCAGCAGCCAAGAAGGTGGACAGGGTAGCTATGGCTACACCTTC
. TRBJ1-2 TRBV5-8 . CASSSQRGGSHGYTF TGTGCCAGCAGCTCTCAACGAGGGGGAAGTCATGGCTACACCTTC
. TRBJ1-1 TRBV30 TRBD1 CAWSVGGHRGATEAFF TGTGCCTGGAGTGTAGGGGGTCACAGGGGGGCAACTGAAGCTTTCTTT
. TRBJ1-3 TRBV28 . CASSLVQSGNTIYF TGTGCCAGCAGTTTGGTGCAGTCCGGAAACACCATATATTTT